There are a few counts of the clone carrying this T cell receptor beta chain. Its antigen remains unknown. These data belong to a study of T cells in Graves' hyperthyroidism and ophthalmopathy. TCR beta CDR3 region amplification was performed from RNA transcripts. The HTBI primer set was used in a first-round RT-PCR of the TCR CDR3. A single record per CDR3 protein comes from TCRdb applying MiXCR to the multiplex PCR reads. In the table there are hundreds of thousands of distinct CDR3 sequences, 38% of which are singletons. Patients aged 18 to 65 with hyperthyroidism were newly diagnosed, with duration under 2 months. CDR3 length: 14 amino acids. From germline, CDR1 is MNHEY and CDR2 SVGAGI. The V segment lost 4 bases and the J segment 10 bases; nucleotides outside the gene matches: 5. Notes on the study in general: Most thyroid clonotypes expanded above 0.001 were also detected in blood.

The J gene is TRBJ1-6, the V gene TRBV6-5; 9 positions agree with TRBD1. Sequencing was performed on blood. The clonotype originates from a man aged 18 to 29 with Graves' hyperthyroidism. CDR3 region: CASSWDRVESPLHF. The CDR3 region has the DNA TGTGCCAGCAGTTGGGACAGGGTGGAATCACCCCTCCACTTT.